The present T cell receptor (beta chain) was sequenced within a study of OX40 agonist ivuxolimab in advanced cancers. The CDR3 extends over 15 amino acids. Trimming removed 4 bases from V and 0 bases from J; junction bases left unmatched: 2. The germline CDR1 and CDR2 sequences are SGHNT and YYREEE (reference sequence). Profiling relied on immunoSEQ multiplex PCR, and the TCRdb table lists in-frame clones only, not all of them. The sample carries about 73,000 clones, under 90% recorded once. Sequenced material: CD4+ or CD8+ T cells sorted from blood, taken in a trial of the OX40 agonist ivuxolimab. J is TRBJ1-3 and V is TRBV5-4; 9 bases line up with TRBD1. The receptor was isolated from an adult with an advanced solid tumor such as melanoma, head and neck, liver or kidney cancer. In DNA, the CDR3 is TGTGCCAGCAGCCGACAGGGGGACTCTGGAAACACCATATATTTT. Translated: CASSRQGDSGNTIYF.